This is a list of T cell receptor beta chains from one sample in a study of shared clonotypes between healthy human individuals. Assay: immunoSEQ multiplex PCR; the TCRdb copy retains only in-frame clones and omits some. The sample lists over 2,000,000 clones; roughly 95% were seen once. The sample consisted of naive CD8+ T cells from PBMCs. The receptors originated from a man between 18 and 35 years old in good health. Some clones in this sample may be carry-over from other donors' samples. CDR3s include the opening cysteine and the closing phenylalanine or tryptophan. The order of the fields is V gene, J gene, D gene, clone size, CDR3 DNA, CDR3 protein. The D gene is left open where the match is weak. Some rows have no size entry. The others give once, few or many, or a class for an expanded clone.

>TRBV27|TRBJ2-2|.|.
TGTGCCACGAGGGGCCCGAACACCGGGGAGCTGTTTTTT
CATRGPNTGELFF
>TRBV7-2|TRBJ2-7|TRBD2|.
TGTGCCAGCAGCCAAGAGCGGGGGCGAGCCTCCGAGCAGTACTTC
CASSQERGRASEQYF
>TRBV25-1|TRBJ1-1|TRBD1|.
TGTGCCAGCAACCCGGGACAGGGGGCAGGGACTGAAGCTTTCTTT
CASNPGQGAGTEAFF
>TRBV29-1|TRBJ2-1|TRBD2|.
TGCAGCGCGAGGCGGGAGGGCTACAATGAGCAGTTCTTC
CSARREGYNEQFF
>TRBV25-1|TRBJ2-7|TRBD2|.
TGTGCCAGCAGTGAGTCGCGGGGACTAGCGGGCCCCTACGAGCAGTACTTC
CASSESRGLAGPYEQYF
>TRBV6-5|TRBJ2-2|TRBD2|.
TGTGCCAGCACTCGGACGGCGGGAGAGGGGGAGCTGTTTTTT
CASTRTAGEGELFF
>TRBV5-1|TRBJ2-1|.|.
TGCGCCAGCAGCTTGGAACCCCAGAATGAGCAGTTCTTC
CASSLEPQNEQFF
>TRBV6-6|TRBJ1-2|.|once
TGTGCCAGCCTTGGCACGGGGAGTTACTATGGCTACACCTTC
CASLGTGSYYGYTF
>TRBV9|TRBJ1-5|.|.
TGTGCCAGCAGCGTAGGGACAGACAATCAGCCCCAGCATTTT
CASSVGTDNQPQHF
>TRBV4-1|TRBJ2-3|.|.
TGCGCCAGCAGCCAAGAGAAGCGCCCGAGCACAGATACGCAGTATTTT
CASSQEKRPSTDTQYF
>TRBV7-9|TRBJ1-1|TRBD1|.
TGTGCCAGCAGCGCACAGGGGTACACTGAAGCTTTCTTT
CASSAQGYTEAFF
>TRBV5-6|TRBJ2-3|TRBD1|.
TGTGCCAGCAGCTGGGACAGGGGAATGGATACGCAGTATTTT
CASSWDRGMDTQYF
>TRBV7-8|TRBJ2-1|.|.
TGTGCCAGCAGCCGAGACGGAAAAATCGATGAGCAGTTCTTC
CASSRDGKIDEQFF
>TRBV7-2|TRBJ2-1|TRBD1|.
TGTGCCAGCAGCCCGCGGACAGGGTTATGGGGTGAGCAGTTCTTC
CASSPRTGLWGEQFF
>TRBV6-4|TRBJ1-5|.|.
TGTGCCAGCAGTGACAGGCAGGGATGCAATCAGCCCCAGCATTTT
CASSDRQGCNQPQHF
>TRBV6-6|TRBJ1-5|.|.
TGTGCCAGCAGTAGCGACAGACGGGGAAAGCATTTT
CASSSDRRGKHF
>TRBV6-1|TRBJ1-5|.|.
TGTGCCAGCAGCGAAGGCTGGCAGGTTAATAGCAATCAGCCCCAGCATTTT
CASSEGWQVNSNQPQHF